The 30 T cell receptor beta chains presented below share a single source sample, sequenced in a study of CD8 T cells in ankylosing spondylitis. These receptors are not linked to any known antigen. TCRdb independently ran MiXCR on the 5' RACE reads; one entry per CDR3 protein. This table has 200,000 to 250,000 distinct CDR3 sequences, approximately 20% appearing once. Findings and caveats of the study: A TCR beta motif made of about 8 highly homologous variants seemed typical of ankylosing spondylitis blood.

Source material: blood, either unsorted or a sorted T cell fraction (not recorded which). The receptors come from a male donor with ankylosing spondylitis.

This clonotype was seen a few times. This rearrangement joins TRBV7-9 to TRBJ2-2; 8 bases line up with TRBD2. The J segment lost 6 bases and the V segment lost 3 bases, leaving 6 bases of the junction unmatched. The CDR3 contains 15 residues. Germline V gives CDR1 SEHNR, CDR2 FQNEAQ (reference sequence). CDR3 DNA: TGTGCCAGCAGCTTCTCGGGAGGGCCGGCCGGGGAGCTGTTTTTT. As protein: CASSFSGGPAGELFF.

This clonotype was seen only a few times. V and J are TRBV5-1 and TRBJ1-1; TRBD1 matches 8 bases. Losses at the gene ends were 4 bases for V and 0 bases for J; bases not matched to a gene: 8. This CDR3 contains 16 residues. The germline V gene encodes CDR1 SGHRS and CDR2 YFSETQ. The CDR3: CASSGPQTGVNTEAFF. CDR3 in DNA: TGCGCCAGCAGCGGTCCCCAGACAGGGGTGAACACTGAAGCTTTCTTT.

In regard to this clonotype: A read error may produce the germline difference seen at one junction end. The CDR3 DNA sequence: TGCTGTGCTAGAGATTGGTGGCGGGAGGAGAGGTACAATGAGCAGTTCTTC. It encodes CCARDWWREERYNEQFF. J is TRBJ2-1 and V is TRBV20-1, with TRBD2 matching 8 bases. CDR1 and CDR2 from the germline V gene are DFQATT and SNEGSKA (reference sequence). The CDR3 sequence is 17 residues long.

This chain links TRBV6-1 with TRBJ2-7; D call uncertain. Trimming took 3 bases from V and 3 from J, leaving 12 bases between them. CDR1 and CDR2 from the germline V gene are MNHNS and SASEGT. The CDR3 is 14 residues long. CDR3 in DNA: TGTGCCAGCAGTGATCAGATCAGGTACTACGAGCAGTACTTC. As protein: CASSDQIRYYEQYF.

Only a few counts were recorded for this clonotype. The chain combines TRBV29-1 with TRBJ2-3; maybe TRBD1 (7 bases). Trimming took off 7 bases at V and 3 bases at J, with 23 bases between the two ends. Germline values: CDR1 SQVTM, CDR2 ANQGSEA. This CDR3 region has 16 residues. CDR3 region: CSAGDERGLGTDTQYF. The DNA of the CDR3 is TGCAGCGCGGGGGACGAGAGGGGGCTGGGGACAGATACGCAGTATTTT.

The chain uses TRBV7-9 and TRBJ2-1, with D perhaps matching TRBD1 (6 bases). V lost 1 base and J lost 6, with 10 bases in between. The germline CDR1 and CDR2 sequences are SEHNR and FQNEAQ (reference sequence). The CDR3 spans 14 residues. CDR3 in DNA: TGTGCCAGCAGCTTAGTTGGACAGTTCAATGAGCAGTTCTTC. It specifies CASSLVGQFNEQFF.

The chain carries TRBV9 and TRBJ1-2; no clear D. Trimming left V 0 bases short and J 4 bases short, with 10 bases between. The germline V gene encodes CDR1 SGDLS and CDR2 YYNGEE. The CDR3 loop spans 14 amino acids. The CDR3 sequence: CASSVASAGYGYTF. CDR3 DNA sequence: TGTGCCAGCAGCGTAGCCTCGGCAGGCTATGGCTACACCTTC.

The CDR3 DNA follows: TGCAGTGCTTGGGCTAGCGGGGACTACGAGCAGTACTTC. Its translation: CSAWASGDYEQYF. The chain has TRBV20-1 and TRBJ2-7, with 9 bases matching TRBD2. The CDR3 extends over 13 amino acids. Germline V gene sequence: CDR1 DFQATT, CDR2 SNEGSKA (reference sequence). The V and J ends lost 5 bases and 3 bases, in that order; junction bases with no gene match: 5.

This clonotype was seen at least ten times. The chain links TRBV5-6 to TRBJ2-7, with 9 bases that match TRBD1. Trimming took 1 base from V and 3 from J; bases not matched to a gene: 14. Germline V gene lookup returns CDR1 SGHDT and CDR2 YYEEEE. The CDR3 has 18 residues. CDR3 region: CASSLIFPGTGSGYEQYF. The DNA of the CDR3 is TGTGCCAGCAGCTTGATATTCCCCGGGACAGGGAGTGGCTACGAGCAGTACTTC.

There are a few counts of this clonotype. The chain has TRBV30 and TRBJ2-5, with unresolved D. CDR3 length equals 12 residues. V gave up 3 bases and J gave up 0 bases, with 5 bases separating them. CDR1 is GTSNPN, CDR2 SVGIG, per germline (reference sequence). CDR3 nucleotides: TGTGCCTGGAGCGGCAACCAAGAGACCCAGTACTTC. Translated, it gives CAWSGNQETQYF.

This clonotype was found many times. V and J are TRBV4-2 and TRBJ2-1; D possibly corresponds to TRBD2 (5 bases). Germline CDR1 LGHNA, CDR2 YNFKEQ. The CDR3 has 17 residues. V was clipped by 1 base and J by 0 bases, with 13 bases between them. The CDR3: CASSQGSGMSSYNEQFF. CDR3 DNA sequence: TGTGCCAGCAGCCAAGGGAGCGGAATGAGCTCCTACAATGAGCAGTTCTTC.

The chain employs TRBV6-1 and TRBJ2-3; 9 bases agree with TRBD2. After removal of 2 bases from V and 1 base from J, the junction contained 1 base not matched to a gene. The length of the CDR3 is 15 residues. CDR1 is MNHNS and CDR2 is SASEGT in the germline V gene. CDR3 in amino acids: CASSEQRGGTDTQYF. The CDR3 nucleotides are TGTGCCAGCAGTGAACAGCGGGGGGGCACAGATACGCAGTATTTT.

This clonotype was seen many times. The V call is TRBV12-3 or TRBV12-4, the J call TRBJ1-1; D might be TRBD1 (5 bases). V was pared by 4 bases and J by 1 base, with 10 bases between. This CDR3 contains 14 residues. CDR3 DNA sequence: TGTGCCAGCAGTTGGGACTCCTGGAACACTGAAGCTTTCTTT. This translates into CASSWDSWNTEAFF.

The count of this clonotype is one. It may be a read error: a sequence one base away is much more abundant. The missing conserved phenylalanine or tryptophan at the end of this CDR3 makes a read error likely. The chain employs TRBV4-3 and TRBJ2-1, with D perhaps TRBD1 or TRBD2 (7 bases each). The ends were cut back, 4 bases at V and 3 bases at J, with 13 bases in the middle. The length of the CDR3 is 15 residues. CDR1 and CDR2 (germline): LGHNA, YSLEER. In DNA, the CDR3 is TGCGCCAGCAGCCTCGACAGGGAGGGCTACAATGAGCAGTTCTGC. Encoded protein: CASSLDREGYNEQFC.

This sequence joins TRBV9 and TRBJ2-7; 8 positions match TRBD1. Germline V CDR1 and CDR2: SGDLS, YYNGEE. The CDR3 spans 14 residues. With V trimmed by 4 bases and J by 7 bases, 10 bases remained unmatched. The CDR3 spells CASSPGQGWSEQYF. The CDR3 DNA reads TGTGCCAGCAGCCCAGGACAGGGATGGAGTGAGCAGTACTTC.

This clonotype was detected a few times. This chain links TRBV29-1 with TRBJ2-1; TRBD2 agrees at 9 bases. This CDR3 is 16 amino acids long. The V and J ends lost 4 bases and 3 bases, in that order; junction bases with no gene match: 10. The germline gives CDR1 SQVTM, CDR2 ANQGSEA. The CDR3 protein is CSVVPWERGDYNEQFF. CDR3 nucleotides: TGCAGCGTTGTCCCCTGGGAGCGGGGGGACTACAATGAGCAGTTCTTC.

This clonotype occurred once. This sequence joins TRBV11-3 and TRBJ2-5; 14 positions agree with TRBD2. CDR3 length: 15 residues. The germline V gene encodes CDR1 SGHNT and CDR2 YENEEA. Unmatched junction bases numbered 5, after V lost 6 bases and J lost 5 bases. The CDR3, as DNA: TGTGCCAGCAGTCCCGGGACTAGCGGGGGTGAGACCCAGTACTTC. Amino acids: CASSPGTSGGETQYF.

Here the CDR3 DNA reads TGCAGCGTTGAAGATCGGCTCAGGGGCCCCCTGGGCTACACCTTC. Amino acid sequence: CSVEDRLRGPLGYTF. V gene TRBV29-1 combines with J gene TRBJ1-2; a possible D gene is TRBD1 (6 bases). CDR3 size: 15 residues. CDR1 and CDR2 from the germline V gene are SQVTM and ANQGSEA. The V end was cut by 0 bases, the J end by 8 bases, with 19 bases between.

For the CDR3, the DNA is TGTGCCTGGATGGGAAAACTCTCCTACAATGAGCAGTTCTTC. It encodes CAWMGKLSYNEQFF. The chain carries TRBV30 and TRBJ2-1; the D is unclear. The CDR3 is made up of 14 amino acids. The germline CDR1 and CDR2 sequences are GTSNPN and SVGIG (reference sequence). Trimming pared 4 bases from V and 0 bases from J, leaving 10 bases between.

The chain is built from TRBV27 and TRBJ1-1, with a tentative D call TRBD1 (5 bases). The ends were cut back, 2 bases at V and 0 bases at J, with 10 bases in the middle. Germline V CDR1 and CDR2: MNHEY, SMNVEV (reference sequence). CDR3 length equals 15 residues. The CDR3 DNA follows: TGTGCCAGCAGTTTAGGGGGGGTGGTGAACACTGAAGCTTTCTTT. The encoded protein is CASSLGGVVNTEAFF.

This clonotype has more than one count but fewer than ten. This sequence joins TRBV12-3 or TRBV12-4 and TRBJ2-5, with D unclear. The V end lost 3 bases, the J end lost 0 bases, and 5 bases lay between the germline ends. The CDR3 is made up of 13 amino acids. The CDR3 spells CASSFINQETQYF. CDR3 DNA sequence: TGTGCCAGCAGTTTCATTAACCAAGAGACCCAGTACTTC.

This clonotype was counted between two and nine times. CDR3 DNA: TGTGCCAGCTCACCACCGGAGTTCAATGAGCAGTTCTTC. Its protein product is CASSPPEFNEQFF. The V gene is TRBV18, the J gene TRBJ2-1; D gene unclear. Germline-derived CDR1 and CDR2 are KGHSH and LQKENI. This CDR3 is built from 13 residues. V lost 0 bases to trimming and J lost 6 bases, with 6 bases between them.

This rearrangement joins TRBV27 to TRBJ1-2, with D perhaps TRBD1 (5 bases). Trimming stripped 1 base from V and 0 bases from J, with 9 bases between. CDR3 length: 15 residues. The germline V gene has CDR1 MNHEY and CDR2 SMNVEV (reference sequence). The CDR3 bases are TGTGCCAGCAGTTTATTCGCAGGGACTAACTATGGCTACACCTTC. Its translation: CASSLFAGTNYGYTF.

Only a few counts were recorded for this clonotype. The chain has TRBV2 and TRBJ1-2, with D perhaps TRBD1 (6 bases). Germline V gene lookup returns CDR1 SNHLY and CDR2 FYNNEI. The V and J ends lost 10 bases and 8 bases respectively, with 14 bases between them. The CDR3 covers 11 residues. The CDR3 spells CATDRWDGYTF. In nucleotides, the CDR3 is TGTGCCACAGACAGGTGGGACGGCTACACCTTC.

This chain joins TRBV14 and TRBJ2-1, with 13 bases that match TRBD2. The V gene's germline CDR1 is SGHDN and CDR2 FVKESK. Unmatched junction bases numbered 3, after V lost 3 bases and J lost 10 bases. This CDR3 is 14 amino acids long. This CDR3 is CASSQGLAGNEQFF. DNA of the CDR3: TGTGCCAGCAGCCAGGGACTAGCGGGAAACGAGCAGTTCTTC.

This chain connects TRBV28 to TRBJ2-3; D might be TRBD1 or TRBD2, each matching 7 bases. V was cut by 3 bases and J by 4 bases, with 20 bases left in between. Germline loops: CDR1 MDHEN, CDR2 SYDVKM. The CDR3 sequence is 17 residues long. CDR3 coding DNA: TGTGCCAGCAGTTTTGGGGGGGCAGGGGGGTGGTCAGATACGCAGTATTTT. This translates into CASSFGGAGGWSDTQYF.

DNA for the CDR3: TGTGCCAGCAGCCCTGGAGGAGGGGGGACGTCTTACGAGCAGTACTTC. Its translation is CASSPGGGGTSYEQYF. The chain combines TRBV7-2 with TRBJ2-7; D may be TRBD1 or TRBD2 (6 bases each). Between the trimmed V and J ends, which lost 5 bases and 4 bases, there was a span of 21 bases. The CDR3 runs to 16 residues. Germline loops: CDR1 SGHTA, CDR2 FQGNSA.

This clonotype was detected only a few times. The chain uses TRBV4-1 and TRBJ2-3; D gene unclear. Trimming took off 5 bases at V and 1 base at J, with 13 bases between the two ends. This CDR3 comprises 15 residues. Germline V lookup: CDR1 MGHRA, CDR2 YSYEKL. The CDR3 region is CASSGSRVGTDTQYF. The CDR3 DNA reads TGCGCCAGCAGCGGGTCTCGAGTGGGCACAGATACGCAGTATTTT.

This clonotype was picked up one time. A much larger clone lies one base from this, so it may be a read error. The CDR3 sequence is CASGLQGVYEQYF. In nucleotides, the CDR3 is TGTGCCAGCGGTTTACAGGGGGTCTACGAGCAGTACTTC. This chain links TRBV27 with TRBJ2-7; the match to TRBD1 covers 8 bases. The CDR3 sequence is 13 residues long. Germline V gene lookup returns CDR1 MNHEY and CDR2 SMNVEV (reference sequence).

This clonotype was seen a few times. The chain carries TRBV7-6 and TRBJ2-1; D is perhaps TRBD1 or TRBD2 (6 bases each). Trimming cost V 5 bases and J 2 bases, with 13 bases left between them. CDR1 is SGHVS, CDR2 FNYEAQ, per germline. This CDR3 spans 15 amino acids. For the CDR3, the DNA is TGTGCCAGCAGCCAAGGGGGGTACCCCTACAATGAGCAGTTCTTC. The encoded protein is CASSQGGYPYNEQFF.